The rows below give T cell receptor beta chains drawn from one sample of a study of blood T cell repertoires in COVID-19. Some clones are missing from TCRdb's copy, which holds only in-frame ones; the method was immunoSEQ multiplex PCR. The top ten clones hold more than 7.5% of a sample with roughly 330,000 clones, about nine tenths of them seen once. Sample: peripheral blood. These receptors came from a man aged 25 to 40 with COVID-19, enrolled during active disease. CDR3s include the opening cysteine and the closing phenylalanine or tryptophan. A D gene is named only where the DNA matches it firmly. Size is stated for part of the rows, as once, few or many counts, or as a class when the clone is expanded.

d_call | j_call | clone_size | v_call | cdr3_nt | cdr3_aa
TRBD1 | TRBJ2-5 | NA | TRBV5-1 | TGCGCCAGCAGGACAGGGATTGGAGAGACCCAGTACTTC | CASRTGIGETQYF
TRBD1 | TRBJ1-2 | NA | TRBV5-4 | TGTGCCAGCAGCTACCGGGACAGAAACTATGGCTACACCTTC | CASSYRDRNYGYTF
TRBD1 | TRBJ2-7 | NA | TRBV25-1 | TGTGCCAGCAGTGTTTCAGGGGGCTTGGCCTACGAGCAGTACTTC | CASSVSGGLAYEQYF
NA | TRBJ1-3 | NA | TRBV12-5 | TGTGCTAGTGGTTCGGGACTGGGCTCTGGAAACACCATATATTTT | CASGSGLGSGNTIYF
NA | TRBJ1-1 | NA | TRBV4-3 | TGCGCCAGCAGCCAGGCTGGACAGCGGCGGGACACTGAAGCTTTCTTT | CASSQAGQRRDTEAFF
NA | TRBJ2-7 | NA | TRBV5-5 | TGTGCCAGCAGCCCCACCCGGGGTCTCTCCTACGAGCAGTACTTC | CASSPTRGLSYEQYF
TRBD1 | TRBJ2-3 | NA | TRBV27 | TGTGCCAGCAGTCCGCTCGACAGGGGAGATACGCAGTATTTT | CASSPLDRGDTQYF
TRBD2 | TRBJ2-7 | NA | TRBV10-3 | TGTGCCATCAGTGACCCAAGACTAGCGGCCCCCTACGAGCAGTACTTC | CAISDPRLAAPYEQYF
NA | TRBJ2-4 | NA | TRBV24-1 | TGTGCCACCAGTGATCCGTTAGCCAAAAACATTCAGTACTTC | CATSDPLAKNIQYF
NA | TRBJ1-1 | NA | TRBV18 | TGTGCCAGCTCACTCTCCGGGACAAGGAACACTGAAGCTTTCTTT | CASSLSGTRNTEAFF
TRBD1 | TRBJ2-4 | NA | TRBV6-5 | TGTGCCAGCAGTACCTGGGACAGCACACAGTACTTC | CASSTWDSTQYF
NA | TRBJ2-7 | NA | TRBV7-6 | TGTGCCAGCAGCTGGGCCGGGGGGCTCTACGAGCAGTACTTC | CASSWAGGLYEQYF
TRBD1 | TRBJ1-6 | NA | TRBV7-2 | TGTGCCAGCAGCTTAGACAGGGGGCGATCACCCCTCCACTTT | CASSLDRGRSPLHF
TRBD2 | TRBJ2-2 | NA | TRBV10-3 | TGTGCCATCAGAGGACTAGCGGGGGGAGATACCGGGGAGCTGTTTTTT | CAIRGLAGGDTGELFF
NA | TRBJ2-3 | NA | TRBV29-1 | TGCAGCGTTGGGGGAGCCAGGCGAGATACGCAGTATTTT | CSVGGARRDTQYF
TRBD2 | TRBJ2-2 | NA | TRBV18 | TGTGCCAGCTCACCTCGAAGCGGGAGGGCGGACACCGGGGAGCTGTTTTTT | CASSPRSGRADTGELFF
TRBD2 | TRBJ2-2 | few | TRBV9 | TGTGCCAGCAGCGTAGGACTCGGGAGGGTATTACCAAACACCGGGGAGCTGTTTTTT | CASSVGLGRVLPNTGELFF
TRBD1 | TRBJ2-3 | NA | TRBV4-1 | TGCGCCAGCAGCCAATGGGACAGGGGAAGCACAGATACGCAGTATTTT | CASSQWDRGSTDTQYF
TRBD1 | TRBJ1-5 | few | TRBV4-1 | TGCGCCAGCAGCCAAGTACAGGGGCTAACTCAGCCCCAGCATTTT | CASSQVQGLTQPQHF
NA | TRBJ1-2 | NA | TRBV4-2 | TGTGCCAGCAGCCAAGTATTACAGGGAGAGTATGGCTACACCTTC | CASSQVLQGEYGYTF
TRBD1 | TRBJ1-1 | NA | TRBV3-1/TRBV3-2 | TGTGCCAGCAGCCAGACAGGGGTCACTGAAGCTTTCTTT | CASSQTGVTEAFF
NA | TRBJ2-5 | once | TRBV28 | TGTGCCAGCAGTTCTCCTCAGAAGACCCAGTACTTC | CASSSPQKTQYF
NA | TRBJ1-1 | NA | TRBV18 | TGTGCCAGCTCACCACCAGGCGGGGACGGCACTGAAGCTTTCTTT | CASSPPGGDGTEAFF
NA | TRBJ1-3 | NA | TRBV6-2/TRBV6-3 | TGTGCCAGCAGCCCCTGGACTGGGAACTCTGGAAACACCATATATTTT | CASSPWTGNSGNTIYF
NA | TRBJ2-7 | NA | TRBV27 | TGTGCCAGCAGTTTAACCCCGGGACTGCCCTACGAGCAGTACTTC | CASSLTPGLPYEQYF
TRBD1 | TRBJ2-1 | once | TRBV25-1 | TGTGCCAGCAGCCACACGACAGGGGCCTACAATGAGCAGTTCTTC | CASSHTTGAYNEQFF
TRBD2 | TRBJ2-5 | NA | TRBV27 | TGTGCCAGCAGAACATATACCGGGACTAGCGGGAGGATTTTGTACTTC | CASRTYTGTSGRILYF
NA | TRBJ2-2 | NA | TRBV7-3 | TGTGCCAGCAGCCCTGGGAGGGGGGAGACCGGGGAGCTGTTTTTT | CASSPGRGETGELFF
TRBD1 | TRBJ2-1 | NA | TRBV5-1 | TGCGCCAGCAGCGGAAACTCGGGACAGGGGAGTAATGAGCAGTTCTTC | CASSGNSGQGSNEQFF
TRBD2 | TRBJ2-3 | NA | TRBV28 | TGTGCCAGCAGCAAAGGTCGGGGGGTAGCAGATACGCAGTATTTT | CASSKGRGVADTQYF
TRBD1 | TRBJ2-3 | NA | TRBV19 | TGTGCCAGTAGTTCTCGACAGGGAACAGATACGCAGTATTTT | CASSSRQGTDTQYF
NA | TRBJ2-7 | NA | TRBV24-1 | TGTGCCACTTCTGGGGCACCATATTACGAGCAGTACTTC | CATSGAPYYEQYF
TRBD1 | TRBJ1-5 | once | TRBV5-8 | TGTGCCAGCAGCTCAGACAGGGGCTGGAATCAGCCCCAGCATTTT | CASSSDRGWNQPQHF
TRBD1 | TRBJ1-3 | once | TRBV6-1 | TGTGCCAGCAGTGAAGCGAGTGGGGCAGGGGGGAGAGGAAACACCATATATTTT | CASSEASGAGGRGNTIYF
TRBD2 | TRBJ2-1 | NA | TRBV7-6 | TGTGCCAGCCCAGCGGGGAATGAGCAGTTCTTC | CASPAGNEQFF
TRBD1 | TRBJ2-1 | NA | TRBV27 | TGTGCCAGCAGTTTAGGGACAGGGGGGAACAATGAGCAGTTCTTC | CASSLGTGGNNEQFF
TRBD1 | TRBJ1-5 | NA | TRBV5-4 | TGTGCCAGCAGCTTGGAACCCGGGACAGGCGCTAGCAATCAGCCCCAGCATTTT | CASSLEPGTGASNQPQHF
TRBD1 | TRBJ2-3 | NA | TRBV5-1 | TGCGCCAGCAGCTTCGGGACAGCCACAGATACGCAGTATTTT | CASSFGTATDTQYF
NA | TRBJ2-3 | few | TRBV21-1 | TGTGCCAGCAGCAGAGGCAGGAGCGGTCGCCACACAGATACGCAGTATTTT | CASSRGRSGRHTDTQYF